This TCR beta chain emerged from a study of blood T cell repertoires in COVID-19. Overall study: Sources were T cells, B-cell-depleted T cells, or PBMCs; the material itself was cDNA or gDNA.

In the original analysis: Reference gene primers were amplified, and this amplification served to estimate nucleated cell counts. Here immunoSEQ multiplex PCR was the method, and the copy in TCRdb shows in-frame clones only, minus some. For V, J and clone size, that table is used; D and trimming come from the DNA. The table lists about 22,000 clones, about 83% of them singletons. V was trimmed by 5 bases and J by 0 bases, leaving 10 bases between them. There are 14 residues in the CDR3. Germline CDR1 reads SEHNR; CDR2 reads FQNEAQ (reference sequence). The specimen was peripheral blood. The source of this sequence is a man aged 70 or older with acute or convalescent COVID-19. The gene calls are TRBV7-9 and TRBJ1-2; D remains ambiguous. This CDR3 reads CASSAQYANYGYTF. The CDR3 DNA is TGTGCCAGCAGCGCCCAGTACGCTAACTATGGCTACACCTTC.